One and the same sample provided the 2 T cell receptor beta chains below, sequenced in a study of blood T cell repertoires in COVID-19. Libraries were prepared by immunoSEQ multiplex PCR; TCRdb keeps only in-frame clonotypes and omits some of them. The sample lists about 79,000 clones, 70% to 90% occurring once. Sequencing was carried out using peripheral blood. These receptors all stem from a man aged 50 or older with active COVID-19.

The rearrangement links TRBV19 to TRBJ1-2; perhaps TRBD1 as D (5 bases). The CDR3 is 15 residues long. Trimming stripped 5 bases from V and 4 bases from J, with 17 bases between. CDR1 is LNHDA, CDR2 SQIVND, per germline (reference sequence). CDR3 amino acids: CASSVSTATLYGYTF. DNA of the CDR3: TGTGCCAGTAGTGTATCGACAGCGACCCTCTATGGCTACACCTTC.

This clone appeared once. Relative to the germline gene, one junction end is altered; a read error may explain this. The gene calls are TRBV28 and TRBJ2-5, with 8 nucleotides matching TRBD1. The germline V gene encodes CDR1 MDHEN and CDR2 SYDVKM. The CDR3 loop spans 12 amino acids. CDR3: CASSPTGTGLHF. The CDR3 DNA sequence: TGTGCCAGCAGTCCTACTGGGACAGGTCTACACTTC.